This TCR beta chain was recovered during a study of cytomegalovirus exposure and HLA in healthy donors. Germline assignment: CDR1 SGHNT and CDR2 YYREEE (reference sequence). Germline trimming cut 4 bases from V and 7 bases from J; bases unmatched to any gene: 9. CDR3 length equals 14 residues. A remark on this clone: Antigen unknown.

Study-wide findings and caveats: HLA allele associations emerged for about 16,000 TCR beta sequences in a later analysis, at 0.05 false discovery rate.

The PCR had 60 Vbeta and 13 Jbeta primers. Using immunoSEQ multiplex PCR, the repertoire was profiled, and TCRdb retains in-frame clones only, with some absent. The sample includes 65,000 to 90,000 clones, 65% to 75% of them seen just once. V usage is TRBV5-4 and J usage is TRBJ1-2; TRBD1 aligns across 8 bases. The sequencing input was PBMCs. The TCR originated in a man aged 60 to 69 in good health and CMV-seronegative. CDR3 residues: CASSDRDRLSGYTF. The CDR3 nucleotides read TGTGCCAGCAGCGACCGGGACAGGCTGAGTGGCTACACCTTC.